This T cell receptor beta chain was sequenced during a study of cytomegalovirus exposure and HLA in healthy donors. Of note for this clone: Its antigen is not identified.

Study-wide findings and caveats: According to an earlier analysis, most TCR beta V segments yielded productive rearrangements about 90% or about 30% of the time. A later analysis linked some 17,000 TCR beta sequences to HLA alleles at 0.05 false discovery rate. Despite most TCR sequences being rare, some public TCRs occurred in many donors.

The PCR ran on 60 Vbeta and 13 Jbeta primers. Using immunoSEQ multiplex PCR, the repertoire was profiled, and TCRdb retains in-frame clones only, with some absent. The table lists some 150,000 clones, approximately 84% of them singletons, with approximately 2% in the top ten. Trimming took off 3 bases at V and 5 bases at J, with 7 bases between the two ends. The CDR3 is 12 amino acids. Germline assignment: CDR1 MGHDK and CDR2 SYGVNS. The clonotype originates from a woman in her forties in good health and CMV-seronegative. Sequenced: PBMCs. V and J are TRBV25-1 and TRBJ2-5; no definite D call. The CDR3 here is CASSDPRETQYF. Here the CDR3 DNA reads TGTGCCAGCAGTGACCCCAGGGAGACCCAGTACTTC.